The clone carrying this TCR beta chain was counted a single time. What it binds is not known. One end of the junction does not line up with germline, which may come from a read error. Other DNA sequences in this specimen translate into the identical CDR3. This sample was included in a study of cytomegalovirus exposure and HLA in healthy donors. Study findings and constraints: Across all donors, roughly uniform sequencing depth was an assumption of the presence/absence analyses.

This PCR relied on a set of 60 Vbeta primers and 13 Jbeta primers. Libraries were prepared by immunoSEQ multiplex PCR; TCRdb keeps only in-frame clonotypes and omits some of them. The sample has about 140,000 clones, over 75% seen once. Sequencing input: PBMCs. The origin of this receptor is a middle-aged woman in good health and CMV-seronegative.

Here the CDR3 DNA reads TGTGCCATCAGTGACAATGCAGGCACTGATACGCAGTATTTT. The encoded protein is CAISDNAGTDTQYF. The rearrangement uses TRBV10-3 and TRBJ2-3; D unclear. In germline, CDR1 is ENHRY, CDR2 SYGVKD. The CDR3 runs 14 residues.